This T cell receptor (beta chain) was obtained from a study of human T cells and chemical hapten exposure. Points from the study as a whole: Once DPC sensitization occurred, TCRs above 1 in 1000 frequency showed no change.

In this sample, this clonotype turned up many times. The antigen remains undetermined. From the RACE reads, TCRdb called clonotypes with MiXCR, one entry per CDR3 protein. The sample consists of about 69,000 distinct CDR3 sequences, 10% of them appearing once. The time point denotes: patch test 2, 6 weeks after DPC sensitization. The sample's treatment: therapeutic diphenylcyclopropenone sensitization with weekly scalp DPC. Patients had alopecia, were aged 18 to 70, and were not pregnant. The V end was cut by 5 bases, the J end by 0 bases, with 13 bases between. The CDR3 length is 16 residues. Looked up from germline, CDR1 is LNHDA and CDR2 is SQIVND (reference sequence).

The rearrangement uses TRBV19 and TRBJ2-2; D remains unclear. The specimen was whole blood, collected in connection with sensitization to the hapten diphenylcyclopropenone (DPC). The TCR originated in a woman aged 50 to 65 with alopecia areata. Some clones in this sample may be carry-over from other donors' samples. CDR3 residues: CASSPPDPANTGELFF. The DNA for the CDR3 is TGTGCCAGTAGTCCCCCGGACCCGGCGAACACCGGGGAGCTGTTTTTT.